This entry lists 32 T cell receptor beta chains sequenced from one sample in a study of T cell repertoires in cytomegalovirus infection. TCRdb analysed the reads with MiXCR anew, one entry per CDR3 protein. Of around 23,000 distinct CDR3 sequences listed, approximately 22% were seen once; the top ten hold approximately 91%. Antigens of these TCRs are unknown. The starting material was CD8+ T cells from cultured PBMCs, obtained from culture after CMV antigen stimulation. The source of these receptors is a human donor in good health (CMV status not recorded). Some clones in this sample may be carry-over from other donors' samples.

In DNA form, the CDR3 reads TGCGCCAGCAGCCAAGACTGGACAGGCTACAATCAGCCCCAGCATTTT. This gives the protein CASSQDWTGYNQPQHF. The chain employs TRBV4-3 and TRBJ1-5, with 7 bases matching TRBD1. This CDR3 is built from 16 residues. Per germline, CDR1 LGHNA and CDR2 YSLEER. The V and J ends lost 0 bases and 3 bases, in that order; junction bases with no gene match: 5.

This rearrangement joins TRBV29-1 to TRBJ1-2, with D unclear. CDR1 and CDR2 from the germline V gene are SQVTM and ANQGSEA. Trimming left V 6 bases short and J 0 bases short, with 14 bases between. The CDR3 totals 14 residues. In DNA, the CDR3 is TGCAGCGTCGCAGGCTGGGAAGCTAACTATGGCTACACCTTC. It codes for CSVAGWEANYGYTF.

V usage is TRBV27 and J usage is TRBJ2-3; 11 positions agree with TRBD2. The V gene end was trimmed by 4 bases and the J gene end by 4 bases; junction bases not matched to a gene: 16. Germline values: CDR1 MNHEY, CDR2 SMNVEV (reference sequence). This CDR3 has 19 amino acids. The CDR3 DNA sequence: TGTGCCAGCAGTTCACGATCCGCACTAGCGGGGGTCTTCGCAGATACGCAGTATTTT. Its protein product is CASSSRSALAGVFADTQYF.

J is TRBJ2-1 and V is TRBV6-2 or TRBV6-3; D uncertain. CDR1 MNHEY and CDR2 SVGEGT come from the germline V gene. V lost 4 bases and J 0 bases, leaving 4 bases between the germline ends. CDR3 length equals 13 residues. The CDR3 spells CASSLSSYNEQFF. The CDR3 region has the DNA TGTGCCAGCAGTTTGAGCTCCTACAATGAGCAGTTCTTC.

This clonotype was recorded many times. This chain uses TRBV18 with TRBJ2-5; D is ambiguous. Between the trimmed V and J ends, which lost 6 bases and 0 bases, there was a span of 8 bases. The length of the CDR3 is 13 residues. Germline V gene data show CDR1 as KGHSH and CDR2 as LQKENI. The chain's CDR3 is CASSEEYQETQYF. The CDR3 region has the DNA TGTGCCAGCTCTGAGGAGTACCAAGAGACCCAGTACTTC.

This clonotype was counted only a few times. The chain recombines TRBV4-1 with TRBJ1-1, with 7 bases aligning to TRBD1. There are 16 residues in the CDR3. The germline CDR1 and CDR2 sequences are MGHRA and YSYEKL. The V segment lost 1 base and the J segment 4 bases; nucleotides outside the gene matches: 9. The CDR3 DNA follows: TGCGCCAGCAGCCAAGGACAGGGCATCGAGAGCACTGAAGCTTTCTTT. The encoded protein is CASSQGQGIESTEAFF.

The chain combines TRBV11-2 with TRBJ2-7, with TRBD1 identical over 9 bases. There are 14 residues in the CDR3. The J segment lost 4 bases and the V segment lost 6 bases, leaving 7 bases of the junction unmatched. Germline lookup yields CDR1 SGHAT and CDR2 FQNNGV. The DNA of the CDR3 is TGTGCCAGCAGTCCCGGGACAGGGCTTTACGAGCAGTACTTC. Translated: CASSPGTGLYEQYF.

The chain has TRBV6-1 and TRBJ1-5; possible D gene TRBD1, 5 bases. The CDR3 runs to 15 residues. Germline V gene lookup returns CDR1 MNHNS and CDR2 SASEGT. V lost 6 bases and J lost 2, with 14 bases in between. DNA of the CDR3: TGTGCCAGCAGGCAGGGATCTGGAGGCAATCAGCCCCAGCATTTT. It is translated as CASRQGSGGNQPQHF.

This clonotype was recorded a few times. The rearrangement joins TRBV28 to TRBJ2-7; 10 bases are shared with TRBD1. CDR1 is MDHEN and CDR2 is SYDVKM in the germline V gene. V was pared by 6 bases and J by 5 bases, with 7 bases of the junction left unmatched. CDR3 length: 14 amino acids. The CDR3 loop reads CASRGTGVKDEQYF. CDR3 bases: TGTGCCAGCAGGGGGACAGGGGTCAAGGACGAGCAGTACTTC.

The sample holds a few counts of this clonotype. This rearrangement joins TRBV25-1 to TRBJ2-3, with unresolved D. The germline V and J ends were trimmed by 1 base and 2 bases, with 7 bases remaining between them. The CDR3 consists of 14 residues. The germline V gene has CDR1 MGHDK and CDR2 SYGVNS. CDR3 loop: CASSEFSLTDTQYF. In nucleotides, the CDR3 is TGTGCCAGCAGTGAATTCAGCCTCACAGATACGCAGTATTTT.

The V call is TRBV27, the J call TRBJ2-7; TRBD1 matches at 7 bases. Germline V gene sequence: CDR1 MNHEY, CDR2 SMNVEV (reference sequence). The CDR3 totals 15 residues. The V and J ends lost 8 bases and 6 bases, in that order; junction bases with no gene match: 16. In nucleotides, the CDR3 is TGTGCCAGCGGGAAGAACTTCATACAGGGGTTCGAGCAGTACTTC. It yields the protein CASGKNFIQGFEQYF.

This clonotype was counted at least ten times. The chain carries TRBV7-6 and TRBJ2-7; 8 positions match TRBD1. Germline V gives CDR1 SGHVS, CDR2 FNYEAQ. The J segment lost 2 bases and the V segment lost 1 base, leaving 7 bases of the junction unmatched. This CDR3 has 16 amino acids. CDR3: CASSLGTGHGAYEQYF. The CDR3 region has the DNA TGTGCCAGCAGCTTAGGGACAGGGCACGGAGCCTACGAGCAGTACTTC.

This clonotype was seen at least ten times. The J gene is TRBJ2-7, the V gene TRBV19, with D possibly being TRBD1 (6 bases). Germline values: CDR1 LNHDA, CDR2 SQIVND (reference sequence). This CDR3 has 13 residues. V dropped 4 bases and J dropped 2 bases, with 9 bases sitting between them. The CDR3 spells CASSTTGTYEQYF. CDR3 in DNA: TGTGCCAGTAGTACCACAGGGACCTACGAGCAGTACTTC.

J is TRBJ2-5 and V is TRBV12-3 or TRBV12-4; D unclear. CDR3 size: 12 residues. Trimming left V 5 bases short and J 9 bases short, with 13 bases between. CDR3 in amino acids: CASSHTRTAQYF. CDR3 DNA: TGTGCCAGCAGTCATACCCGGACGGCCCAGTACTTC.

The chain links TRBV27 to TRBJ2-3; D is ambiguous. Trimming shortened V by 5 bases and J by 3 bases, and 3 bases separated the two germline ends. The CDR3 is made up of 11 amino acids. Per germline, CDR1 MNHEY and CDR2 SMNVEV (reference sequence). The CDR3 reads CASSNTDTQYF. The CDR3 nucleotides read TGTGCCAGCAGTAATACAGATACGCAGTATTTT.

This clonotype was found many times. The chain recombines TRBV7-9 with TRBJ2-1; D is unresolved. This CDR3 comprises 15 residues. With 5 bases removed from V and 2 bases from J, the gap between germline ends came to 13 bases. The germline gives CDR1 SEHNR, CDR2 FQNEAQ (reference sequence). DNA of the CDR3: TGTGCCAGCAGCCGTTTGACAACGACCTACAATGAGCAGTTCTTC. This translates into CASSRLTTTYNEQFF. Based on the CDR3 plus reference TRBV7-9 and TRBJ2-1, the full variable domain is DTGVSQNPRHKITKRGQNVTFRCDPISEHNRLYWYRQTLGQGPEFLTYFQNEAQLEKSRLLSDRFSAERPKGSFSTLEIQRTEQGDSAMYLCASSRLTTTYNEQFFGPGTRLTVL.

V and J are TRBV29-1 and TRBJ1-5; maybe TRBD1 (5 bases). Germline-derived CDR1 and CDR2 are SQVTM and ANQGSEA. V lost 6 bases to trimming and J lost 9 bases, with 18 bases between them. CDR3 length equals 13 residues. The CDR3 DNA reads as TGCAGCGTGGGGGTCGATCTTCTGGGGCCCCAGCATTTT. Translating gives CSVGVDLLGPQHF.

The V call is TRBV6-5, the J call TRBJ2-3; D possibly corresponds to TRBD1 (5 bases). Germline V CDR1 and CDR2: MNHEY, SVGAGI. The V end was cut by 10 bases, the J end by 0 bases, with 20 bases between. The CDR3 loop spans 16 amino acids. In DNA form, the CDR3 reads TGTGCCACCCGTTTGACAGCCTCGACTAGCACAGATACGCAGTATTTT. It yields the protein CATRLTASTSTDTQYF.

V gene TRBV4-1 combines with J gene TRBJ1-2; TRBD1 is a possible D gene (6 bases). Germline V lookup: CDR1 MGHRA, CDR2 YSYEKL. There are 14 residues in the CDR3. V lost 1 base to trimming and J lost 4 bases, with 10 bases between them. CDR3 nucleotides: TGCGCCAGCAGCCAAGCAGGGGCCGCCTATGGCTACACCTTC. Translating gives CASSQAGAAYGYTF.

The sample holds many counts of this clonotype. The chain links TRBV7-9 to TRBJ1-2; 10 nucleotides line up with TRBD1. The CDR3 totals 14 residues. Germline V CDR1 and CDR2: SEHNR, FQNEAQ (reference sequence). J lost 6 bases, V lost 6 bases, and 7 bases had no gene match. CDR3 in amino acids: CASRRQGALDGYTF. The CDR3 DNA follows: TGTGCCAGCAGGCGACAGGGGGCTTTGGATGGCTACACCTTC. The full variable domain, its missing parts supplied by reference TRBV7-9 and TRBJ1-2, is DTGVSQNPRHKITKRGQNVTFRCDPISEHNRLYWYRQTLGQGPEFLTYFQNEAQLEKSRLLSDRFSAERPKGSFSTLEIQRTEQGDSAMYLCASRRQGALDGYTFGSGTRLTVV.

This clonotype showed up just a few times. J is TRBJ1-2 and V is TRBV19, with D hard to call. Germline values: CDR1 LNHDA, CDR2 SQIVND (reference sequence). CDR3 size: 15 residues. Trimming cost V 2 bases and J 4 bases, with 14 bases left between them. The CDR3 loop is CASSIPGDIPYGYTF. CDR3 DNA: TGTGCCAGTAGTATACCGGGAGATATCCCCTATGGCTACACCTTC.

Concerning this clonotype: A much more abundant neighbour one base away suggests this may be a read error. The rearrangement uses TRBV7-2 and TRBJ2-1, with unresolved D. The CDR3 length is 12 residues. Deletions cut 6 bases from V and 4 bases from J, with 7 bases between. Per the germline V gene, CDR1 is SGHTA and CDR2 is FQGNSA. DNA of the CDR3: TGTGCCAGCAGTTATGAGTACAATGAGCAGTTCTTC. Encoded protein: CASSYEYNEQFF.

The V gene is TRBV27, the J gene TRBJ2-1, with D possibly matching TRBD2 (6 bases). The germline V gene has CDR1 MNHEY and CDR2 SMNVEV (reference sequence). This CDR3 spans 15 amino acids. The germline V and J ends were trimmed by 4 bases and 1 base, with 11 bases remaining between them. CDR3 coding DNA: TGTGCCAGCAGTTCCCTAGCGCGGTCCTACAATGAGCAGTTCTTC. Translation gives CASSSLARSYNEQFF.

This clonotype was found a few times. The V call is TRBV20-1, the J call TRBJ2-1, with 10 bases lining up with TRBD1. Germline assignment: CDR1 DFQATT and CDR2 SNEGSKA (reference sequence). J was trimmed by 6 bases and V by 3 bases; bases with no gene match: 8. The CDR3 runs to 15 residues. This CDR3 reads CSASNWGQGINEQFF. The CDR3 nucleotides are TGCAGTGCTAGTAATTGGGGACAGGGGATCAATGAGCAGTTCTTC.

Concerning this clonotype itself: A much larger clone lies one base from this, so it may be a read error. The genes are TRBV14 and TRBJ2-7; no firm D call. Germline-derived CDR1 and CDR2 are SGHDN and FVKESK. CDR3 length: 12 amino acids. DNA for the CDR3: TGTACCAGCTCAGGAGAGACCTACGAGCAGTACTTC. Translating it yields CTSSGETYEQYF.

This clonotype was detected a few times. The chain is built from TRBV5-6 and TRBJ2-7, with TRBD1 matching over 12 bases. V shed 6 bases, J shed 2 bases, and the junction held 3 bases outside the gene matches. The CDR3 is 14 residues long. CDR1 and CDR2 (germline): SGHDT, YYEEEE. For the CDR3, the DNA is TGTGCCAGCACCGGGACAGGGGGCCCCTACGAGCAGTACTTC. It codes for CASTGTGGPYEQYF.

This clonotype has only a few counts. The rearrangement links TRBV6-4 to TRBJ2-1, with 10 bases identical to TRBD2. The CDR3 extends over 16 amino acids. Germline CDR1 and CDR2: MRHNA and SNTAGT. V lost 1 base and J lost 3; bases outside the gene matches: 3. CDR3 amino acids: CASSDLASGGYNEQFF. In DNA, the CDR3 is TGTGCCAGCAGTGACTTGGCTAGCGGGGGCTACAATGAGCAGTTCTTC.

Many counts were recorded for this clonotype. CDR3 DNA sequence: TGTGCCAGCAGTGAAATCTCGGCGGGACAGGGTTATGAAAAACTGTTTTTT. As protein: CASSEISAGQGYEKLFF. The chain is built from TRBV6-1 and TRBJ1-4; 9 bases align to TRBD1. The CDR3 spans 17 residues. Per the germline V gene, CDR1 is MNHNS and CDR2 is SASEGT. The trim removed 2 bases at V and 6 bases at J, leaving 10 bases unmatched.

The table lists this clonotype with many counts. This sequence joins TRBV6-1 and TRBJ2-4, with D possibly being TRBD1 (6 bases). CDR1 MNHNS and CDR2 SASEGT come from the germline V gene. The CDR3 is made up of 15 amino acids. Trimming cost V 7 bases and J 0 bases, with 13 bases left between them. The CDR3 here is CASKNRDLAKNIQYF. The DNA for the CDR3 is TGTGCCAGCAAAAACAGGGATCTAGCCAAAAACATTCAGTACTTC.

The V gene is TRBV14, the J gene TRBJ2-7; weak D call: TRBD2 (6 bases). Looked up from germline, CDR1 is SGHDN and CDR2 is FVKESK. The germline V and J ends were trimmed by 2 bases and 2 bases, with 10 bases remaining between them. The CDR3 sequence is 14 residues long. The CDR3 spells CASSQLAFPYEQYF. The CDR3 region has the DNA TGTGCCAGCAGCCAACTAGCGTTCCCCTACGAGCAGTACTTC.

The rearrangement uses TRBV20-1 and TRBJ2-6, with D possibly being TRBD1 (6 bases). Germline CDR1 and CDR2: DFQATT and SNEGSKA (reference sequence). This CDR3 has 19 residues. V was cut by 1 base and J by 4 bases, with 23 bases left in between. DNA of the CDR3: TGCAGTGCTAGAGGGGGTACAGGGTTCTCCGGTGGGGGGGCCAACGTCCTGACTTTC. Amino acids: CSARGGTGFSGGGANVLTF.

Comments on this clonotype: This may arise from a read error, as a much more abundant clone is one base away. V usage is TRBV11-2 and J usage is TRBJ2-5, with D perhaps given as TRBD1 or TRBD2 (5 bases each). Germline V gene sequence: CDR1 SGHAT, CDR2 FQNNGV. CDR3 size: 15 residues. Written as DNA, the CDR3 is TGTGTCAGCAGCAAAAGGCCCACTGGGGGAGAGACCCAGTACTTC. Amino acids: CVSSKRPTGGETQYF.